A single sample is the source of the 28 T cell receptor beta chains below, sequenced in a study of T cell clonotyping in hematopoietic cell transplantation. Some clones are missing from TCRdb's copy, which holds only in-frame ones; the method was immunoSEQ multiplex PCR. The sample holds 75,000 to 95,000 clones; around 96% are singletons and the top ten take roughly 1.5%. Described time point: recipient sample about 28 days before transplant, after cytoreduction. Sequenced here: peripheral blood mononuclear cells, sampled before stem cell transplant. The receptor set was obtained from a woman aged 45-60 years with acute myeloid leukemia. Some clones in this sample may be carry-over from other donors' samples.

The V gene is TRBV15, the J gene TRBJ2-1; D call uncertain. V shed 1 base and J shed 7 bases, with 17 bases lying between them. The CDR3 consists of 16 residues. The germline V gene has CDR1 LNHNV and CDR2 YYDKDF (reference sequence). CDR3: CATSRVPVKTGNEQFF. Here the CDR3 DNA reads TGTGCCACCAGCAGAGTCCCCGTCAAGACCGGGAATGAGCAGTTCTTC.

J is TRBJ2-3 and V is TRBV2, with 9 positions matching TRBD2. The CDR3 covers 17 residues. The V gene end was trimmed by 6 bases and the J gene end by 0 bases; junction bases not matched to a gene: 10. Germline V gene sequence: CDR1 SNHLY, CDR2 FYNNEI. Here the CDR3 reads CASSPSLAGPSTDTQYF. The DNA of the CDR3 is TGTGCCAGCAGCCCCTCCCTAGCGGGGCCGAGCACAGATACGCAGTATTTT.

V usage is TRBV28 and J usage is TRBJ2-2, with 8 bases identical to TRBD2. The CDR3 length is 16 residues. Germline-derived CDR1 and CDR2 are MDHEN and SYDVKM. With V trimmed by 5 bases and J by 4 bases, 9 bases remained unmatched. The CDR3 sequence: CASSTAASGSTGELFF. DNA for the CDR3: TGTGCCAGCAGTACCGCGGCTAGCGGGTCCACCGGGGAGCTGTTTTTT.

The chain employs TRBV11-2 and TRBJ2-1; tentatively, D is TRBD2 (5 bases). The CDR3 consists of 14 residues. CDR1 SGHAT and CDR2 FQNNGV come from the germline V gene. V lost 4 bases to trimming and J lost 3 bases, with 10 bases between them. The CDR3 is CASSSSGFYNEQFF. In nucleotides, the CDR3 is TGTGCCAGCAGCTCCTCGGGATTCTACAATGAGCAGTTCTTC.

The gene calls are TRBV25-1 and TRBJ1-1; D might be TRBD1 (6 bases). The V end lost 7 bases, the J end lost 11 bases, and 14 bases lay between the germline ends. CDR1 is MGHDK, CDR2 SYGVNS, per germline. This CDR3 region has 11 residues. CDR3 sequence: CASITGLLAFF. The CDR3 bases are TGTGCCAGCATTACAGGGTTGCTGGCTTTCTTT. The variable domain in full, with the rest retrieved from reference TRBV25-1 and TRBJ1-1, is EADIYQTPRYLVIGTGKKITLECSQTMGHDKMYWYQQDPGMELHLIHYSYGVNSTEKGDLSSESTVSRIRTEHFPLTLESARPSHTSQYLCASITGLLAFFGQGTRLTVV.

V is TRBV28 and J is TRBJ1-1, with no clear D. This CDR3 comprises 12 residues. Trimming took 10 bases from V and 10 from J, leaving 19 bases between them. Germline loops: CDR1 MDHEN, CDR2 SYDVKM. The CDR3 reads CATHLEDGVAFF. DNA for the CDR3: TGTGCCACCCACCTAGAGGACGGGGTAGCTTTCTTT. The whole variable domain, filled in from reference TRBV28 and TRBJ1-1, reads DVKVTQSSRYLVKRTGEKVFLECVQDMDHENMFWYRQDPGLGLRLIYFSYDVKMKEKGDIPEGYSVSREKKERFSLILESASTNQTSMYLCATHLEDGVAFFGQGTRLTVV.

This clone was recorded once. The rearrangement joins TRBV7-9 to TRBJ1-2; 9 nucleotides agree with TRBD1. Germline CDR1 is SEHNR and CDR2 is FQNEAQ (reference sequence). The junction had 1 base not matched to a gene; V was cut back by 3 bases and J by 8 bases. This CDR3 has 12 residues. CDR3 protein: CASSLGQGGYTF. Here the CDR3 DNA reads TGTGCCAGCAGCTTGGGACAGGGCGGCTACACCTTC. Full variable domain (rest looked up from reference TRBV7-9 and TRBJ1-2): DTGVSQNPRHKITKRGQNVTFRCDPISEHNRLYWYRQTLGQGPEFLTYFQNEAQLEKSRLLSDRFSAERPKGSFSTLEIQRTEQGDSAMYLCASSLGQGGYTFGSGTRLTVV.

The chain carries TRBV6-5 and TRBJ2-1; D might be TRBD1 or TRBD2, each matching 5 bases. Germline values: CDR1 MNHEY, CDR2 SVGAGI. There are 13 residues in the CDR3. Trimming took off 5 bases at V and 7 bases at J, with 12 bases between the two ends. The CDR3: CASSRLWGNEQFF. CDR3 coding DNA: TGTGCCAGCAGTCGACTTTGGGGGAATGAGCAGTTCTTC.

This chain uses TRBV7-8 with TRBJ2-1; the match to TRBD2 covers 9 bases. The CDR3 is 15 amino acids. Unmatched junction bases numbered 15, after V lost 5 bases and J lost 13 bases. Germline lookup yields CDR1 SGHVS and CDR2 FQNEAQ. CDR3 residues: CASSTMTLAGGRQFF. Here the CDR3 DNA reads TGTGCCAGCAGCACAATGACACTAGCGGGCGGACGACAGTTCTTC.

The J gene is TRBJ1-1, the V gene TRBV29-1; TRBD1 agrees at 8 bases. Unmatched junction bases numbered 7, after V lost 3 bases and J lost 4 bases. Per germline, CDR1 SQVTM and CDR2 ANQGSEA. CDR3 size: 14 residues. As DNA, the CDR3 is TGCAGCGTTGAGGGCCAGGGGGCGGCCACTGAAGCTTTCTTT. Translating it yields CSVEGQGAATEAFF.

The chain joins TRBV10-2 to TRBJ2-1; 16 nucleotides align to TRBD2. Germline CDR1 is WSHSY and CDR2 is SAAADI. The CDR3 is 16 residues long. After removal of 5 bases from V and 10 bases from J, the junction contained 8 bases not matched to a gene. The CDR3 protein is CASSWTGLAGGPEQFF. The DNA for the CDR3 is TGCGCCAGCAGTTGGACGGGACTAGCGGGAGGGCCCGAGCAGTTCTTC.

The V gene is TRBV6-1, the J gene TRBJ1-1; D remains ambiguous. Germline V gene sequence: CDR1 MNHNS, CDR2 SASEGT. The CDR3 consists of 12 residues. V shed 2 bases and J shed 4 bases, with 5 bases lying between them. The CDR3 here is CASSELGTEAFF. CDR3 DNA sequence: TGTGCCAGCAGTGAATTGGGCACTGAAGCTTTCTTT.

The V call is TRBV6-5, the J call TRBJ2-1, with 7 bases that match TRBD2. Trimming cost V 2 bases and J 0 bases; bases outside gene matches: 1. Germline CDR1 MNHEY, CDR2 SVGAGI. This CDR3 comprises 15 residues. The CDR3 DNA is TGTGCCAGCAGTTACGAGCGGGGCTCCTACAATGAGCAGTTCTTC. It yields the protein CASSYERGSYNEQFF.

The chain employs TRBV11-1 and TRBJ2-5; unclear D gene. The V gene lost 4 bases and the J gene lost 1 base, with 7 bases spanning the gap. The CDR3 is 13 residues long. CDR1 and CDR2 (germline): SGHAT, FQDESV (reference sequence). In nucleotides, the CDR3 is TGTGCCAGCAGCTATCTAACCCAAGAGACCCAGTACTTC. Its protein product is CASSYLTQETQYF.

This clone was counted once. V and J are TRBV11-3 and TRBJ2-1; 8 bases agree with TRBD1. J gave up 9 bases and V 5 bases, and 9 bases lay outside the gene matches. Germline V gives CDR1 SGHNT, CDR2 YENEEA. The CDR3 totals 14 residues. Written as DNA, the CDR3 is TGTGCCAGCAGCCCAAGACAGGGGTTCGGTGAGCAGTTCTTC. Its translation: CASSPRQGFGEQFF.

The CDR3 reads CASSLQDVRETQYF. The CDR3 DNA reads TGTGCCAGCAGCTTACAAGATGTCAGAGAGACCCAGTACTTC. The V gene is TRBV7-2, the J gene TRBJ2-5; D not resolved. Trimming pared 2 bases from V and 4 bases from J, leaving 11 bases between. The CDR3 runs to 14 residues. Germline CDR1 reads SGHTA; CDR2 reads FQGNSA. The full variable domain, its missing parts supplied by reference TRBV7-2 and TRBJ2-5, is GAGVSQSPSNKVTEKGKDVELRCDPISGHTALYWYRQSLGQGLEFLIYFQGNSAPDKSGLPSDRFSAERTGGSVSTLTIQRTQQEDSAVYLCASSLQDVRETQYFGPGTRLLVL.

The rearrangement joins TRBV6-5 to TRBJ1-1, with a possible D match to TRBD1 (5 bases). Germline assignment: CDR1 MNHEY and CDR2 SVGAGI. CDR3 length: 15 residues. Trimming removed 2 bases at V and 5 bases at J, with 15 bases between. The CDR3 protein is CASSYVSRGVTEAFF. CDR3 DNA sequence: TGTGCCAGCAGTTACGTTTCTCGGGGCGTTACTGAAGCTTTCTTT.

The V call is TRBV5-6, the J call TRBJ2-1; 12 bases map to TRBD2. Germline V lookup: CDR1 SGHDT, CDR2 YYEEEE. Unmatched junction bases numbered 11, after V lost 3 bases and J lost 4 bases. The CDR3 spans 18 residues. DNA for the CDR3: TGTGCCAGCAGCTCCCTAACTAGCGGGGGGAGGCAATACAATGAGCAGTTCTTC. It encodes CASSSLTSGGRQYNEQFF.

The chain joins TRBV27 to TRBJ1-1; D is unresolved. The CDR3 totals 15 residues. V was cut by 4 bases and J by 3 bases, with 15 bases left in between. Looked up from germline, CDR1 is MNHEY and CDR2 is SMNVEV (reference sequence). CDR3: CASSSRPHRDTEAFF. The CDR3, as DNA: TGTGCCAGCAGTTCTAGGCCCCACCGGGACACTGAAGCTTTCTTT.

The DNA for the CDR3 is TGTGCCAGCAGCAGAAATAGGCCAGGGCGAGGGGACGAGCAGTACTTC. This codes for CASSRNRPGRGDEQYF. V gene TRBV7-9 combines with J gene TRBJ2-7, with D perhaps TRBD1 or TRBD2 (5 bases each). Trimming took 5 bases from V and 5 from J, leaving 22 bases between them. This CDR3 comprises 16 residues. The germline gives CDR1 SEHNR, CDR2 FQNEAQ (reference sequence). The full variable domain, in which reference TRBV7-9 and TRBJ2-7 provide the parts outside the CDR3, is DTGVSQNPRHKITKRGQNVTFRCDPISEHNRLYWYRQTLGQGPEFLTYFQNEAQLEKSRLLSDRFSAERPKGSFSTLEIQRTEQGDSAMYLCASSRNRPGRGDEQYFGPGTRLTVT.

This chain links TRBV7-2 with TRBJ2-3, with 7 nucleotides matching TRBD1. This CDR3 contains 14 residues. From germline, CDR1 is SGHTA and CDR2 FQGNSA. The V segment lost 5 bases and the J segment 3 bases; nucleotides outside the gene matches: 5. DNA for the CDR3: TGTGCCAGCAGCCGACAGGGTAGGACAGATACGCAGTATTTT. It codes for CASSRQGRTDTQYF.

The chain combines TRBV6-5 with TRBJ1-3; D uncertain. Germline CDR1 is MNHEY and CDR2 is SVGAGI. The CDR3 extends over 15 amino acids. Trimming cost V 0 bases and J 4 bases, with 10 bases left between them. The CDR3 protein is CASSYSNWEGNTIYF. The DNA for the CDR3 is TGTGCCAGCAGTTACTCGAACTGGGAAGGAAACACCATATATTTT.

The gene calls are TRBV7-8 and TRBJ2-7; either TRBD1 or TRBD2 may fit D (5 bases each). CDR3 length: 15 residues. CDR1 is SGHVS and CDR2 is FQNEAQ in the germline V gene. Between the trimmed V and J ends, which lost 3 bases and 5 bases, there was a span of 17 bases. The CDR3, as DNA: TGTGCCAGCAGCTTTAGGTCAGGGAGTTTCGACGAGCAGTACTTC. Its translation: CASSFRSGSFDEQYF.

This clone was found once. This chain connects TRBV15 to TRBJ1-3, with unresolved D. The V and J ends lost 5 bases and 1 base respectively, with 18 bases between them. Germline values: CDR1 LNHNV, CDR2 YYDKDF (reference sequence). This CDR3 spans 17 amino acids. CDR3 residues: CATSGRPAPLSGNTIYF. CDR3 nucleotides: TGTGCCACCAGCGGTCGGCCCGCGCCTTTGTCTGGAAACACCATATATTTT.

This chain connects TRBV7-3 to TRBJ2-2, with 9 bases fitting TRBD1. The V gene end was trimmed by 2 bases and the J gene end by 1 base; junction bases not matched to a gene: 2. Germline V gives CDR1 SGHTA, CDR2 FQGTGA. CDR3 length equals 16 residues. CDR3 residues: CASSLGGQGNTGELFF. The DNA of the CDR3 is TGTGCCAGCAGCTTAGGGGGACAGGGGAACACCGGGGAGCTGTTTTTT.

This chain joins TRBV27 and TRBJ2-3; 8 bases align to TRBD1. The germline V gene has CDR1 MNHEY and CDR2 SMNVEV (reference sequence). With 2 bases clipped from V and 3 bases from J, the junction kept 10 bases outside the gene matches. The CDR3 totals 17 residues. CDR3 DNA sequence: TGTGCCAGCAGTTTACAGGGGGAGTACAGGGGGACAGATACGCAGTATTTT. Amino acid sequence: CASSLQGEYRGTDTQYF.

This chain joins TRBV5-6 and TRBJ2-3; no firm D call. The V end was cut by 4 bases, the J end by 5 bases, with 8 bases between. The germline V gene has CDR1 SGHDT and CDR2 YYEEEE. The CDR3 is 12 residues long. The CDR3 nucleotides read TGTGCCAGCAGCCATGAAGGAGATACGCAGTATTTT. Its protein product is CASSHEGDTQYF.

The rearrangement uses TRBV14 and TRBJ2-7, with TRBD2 identical over 9 bases. The V and J ends lost 0 bases and 3 bases, in that order; junction bases with no gene match: 6. Per the germline V gene, CDR1 is SGHDN and CDR2 is FVKESK. The CDR3 is made up of 16 amino acids. This CDR3 is CASSQDSRLADYEQYF. Written as DNA, the CDR3 is TGTGCCAGCAGCCAAGATTCTAGACTAGCGGACTACGAGCAGTACTTC.